These 26 T cell receptor beta chains were all obtained from the same sample, sequenced in a study of graft-versus-host responses after intestinal transplantation. Some clones are missing from TCRdb's copy, which holds only in-frame ones; the method was immunoSEQ multiplex PCR. The sample lists tens of thousands of clones, 85% to 95% occurring once. This material consisted of PBMCs, taken roughly 270 days after intestinal transplant. The receptors stem from a human patient who received an intestinal transplant, so some T cells may come from the graft donor.

The rearrangement joins TRBV6-1 to TRBJ1-3; D ambiguous. Trimming cost V 5 bases and J 1 base, with 12 bases left between them. In germline, CDR1 is MNHNS, CDR2 SASEGT. The CDR3 is 15 amino acids. CDR3 loop: CASSISGSSGNTIYF. CDR3 sequence (DNA): TGTGCCAGCAGTATCTCAGGTTCATCTGGAAACACCATATATTTT.

The V call is TRBV7-9, the J call TRBJ1-5, with unresolved D. This CDR3 contains 16 residues. V gave up 5 bases and J gave up 0 bases, with 14 bases separating them. Germline V gives CDR1 SEHNR, CDR2 FQNEAQ (reference sequence). The CDR3: CASSQDLTDSNQPQHF. DNA for the CDR3: TGTGCCAGCAGCCAAGACCTGACGGATAGCAATCAGCCCCAGCATTTT.

This clone came up once. The chain uses TRBV5-6 and TRBJ2-7; 8 bases are a match to TRBD2. J gave up 4 bases and V 7 bases, and 4 bases lay outside the gene matches. This CDR3 has 12 residues. Germline values: CDR1 SGHDT, CDR2 YYEEEE. CDR3 sequence: CASGAGGYEQYF. CDR3 DNA: TGTGCCAGCGGGGCGGGGGGATACGAGCAGTACTTC.

This clone was detected only once. This chain uses TRBV30 with TRBJ2-5, with 8 nucleotides matching TRBD1. Germline-derived CDR1 and CDR2 are GTSNPN and SVGIG (reference sequence). After removal of 5 bases from V and 2 bases from J, the junction contained 4 bases not matched to a gene. The CDR3 extends over 13 amino acids. The CDR3 DNA sequence: TGTGCCTGGGGACAGGGTGATCAAGAGACCCAGTACTTC. Protein product: CAWGQGDQETQYF.

The chain employs TRBV29-1 and TRBJ2-3, with D perhaps matching TRBD1 or TRBD2 (6 bases each). There are 13 residues in the CDR3. CDR1 and CDR2 (germline): SQVTM, ANQGSEA. Trimming pared 3 bases from V and 4 bases from J, leaving 11 bases between. DNA for the CDR3: TGCAGCGTTGAGGGGGGCCGGGCAGATACGCAGTATTTT. Translation: CSVEGGRADTQYF.

The J gene is TRBJ1-5, the V gene TRBV28; possible D gene TRBD1, 5 bases. The length of the CDR3 is 15 residues. In germline, CDR1 is MDHEN, CDR2 SYDVKM. The V end lost 2 bases, the J end lost 2 bases, and 10 bases lay between the germline ends. CDR3 DNA: TGTGCCAGCAGTTTAATCAGGGCGGGCAATCAGCCCCAGCATTTT. Translation gives CASSLIRAGNQPQHF.

The chain uses TRBV9 and TRBJ1-4; 7 positions match TRBD1. V was clipped by 3 bases and J by 6 bases; unmatched bases: 5. There are 14 residues in the CDR3. The germline gives CDR1 SGDLS, CDR2 YYNGEE. CDR3 residues: CASSAGQPDEKLFF. In DNA, the CDR3 is TGTGCCAGCAGCGCGGGACAGCCCGATGAAAAACTGTTTTTT.

This clone was detected only a few times. The chain is built from TRBV4-1 and TRBJ2-5, with D unclear. This CDR3 is 14 amino acids long. Germline values: CDR1 MGHRA, CDR2 YSYEKL. V gave up 1 base and J gave up 7 bases, with 13 bases separating them. The CDR3 DNA reads TGCGCCAGCAGCCAAGGCCTGTTAGAAGGGACCCAGTACTTC. Residues: CASSQGLLEGTQYF.

This chain uses TRBV11-2 with TRBJ2-7; D not certain. This CDR3 has 13 residues. The V gene's germline CDR1 is SGHAT and CDR2 FQNNGV. Trimming stripped 0 bases from V and 4 bases from J, with 7 bases between. The CDR3 sequence is CASSLDVGYEQYF. For the CDR3, the DNA is TGTGCCAGCAGCTTAGACGTGGGTTACGAGCAGTACTTC.

The rearrangement links TRBV5-1 to TRBJ2-4; D gene uncertain. CDR1 and CDR2 from the germline V gene are SGHRS and YFSETQ. This CDR3 contains 12 residues. The V end was cut by 0 bases, the J end by 6 bases, with 4 bases between. This chain's CDR3 is CASSLDGNIQYF. CDR3 in DNA: TGCGCCAGCAGCTTGGACGGAAACATTCAGTACTTC.

The sample holds one count of this clone. The chain links TRBV6-5 to TRBJ1-2; D might be TRBD1 (5 bases). The CDR3 loop spans 14 amino acids. Trimming left V 2 bases short and J 4 bases short, with 11 bases between. Germline-derived CDR1 and CDR2 are MNHEY and SVGAGI. The CDR3 reads CASSYGARGYGYTF. For the CDR3, the DNA is TGTGCCAGCAGTTACGGGGCGCGCGGCTATGGCTACACCTTC.

This chain connects TRBV7-9 to TRBJ2-2; the D gene is possibly TRBD2 (6 bases). CDR3 length equals 16 residues. Trimming pared 5 bases from V and 5 bases from J, leaving 18 bases between. Germline V gene lookup returns CDR1 SEHNR and CDR2 FQNEAQ (reference sequence). As DNA, the CDR3 is TGTGCCAGCAGCCGCCGGGCCTTAGCGGAGACCGGGGAGCTGTTTTTT. As protein: CASSRRALAETGELFF.

The V call is TRBV5-6, the J call TRBJ2-1; D tentatively reads TRBD1 or TRBD2 (5 bases each). The germline CDR1 and CDR2 sequences are SGHDT and YYEEEE. The CDR3 extends over 15 amino acids. Deletions cut 1 base from V and 3 bases from J, with 11 bases between. The CDR3 is CASSLNGGGYNEQFF. As DNA, the CDR3 is TGTGCCAGCAGCTTGAATGGGGGTGGCTACAATGAGCAGTTCTTC.

V and J are TRBV7-8 and TRBJ1-3, with 9 bases lining up with TRBD1. CDR1 and CDR2 from the germline V gene are SGHVS and FQNEAQ. Trimming at V came to 4 bases and at J to 4 bases, leaving 8 bases not matched to a gene. The CDR3 loop spans 16 amino acids. The DNA of the CDR3 is TGTGCCAGCAGCTCAGCACAGGGGGCGTCCGGAAACACCATATATTTT. Amino acids: CASSSAQGASGNTIYF. The entire variable domain, with the rest obtained from reference TRBV7-8 and TRBJ1-3, is as follows: GAGVSQSPRYKVAKRGQDVALRCDPISGHVSLFWYQQALGQGPEFLTYFQNEAQLDKSGLPSDRFFAERPEGSVSTLKIQRTQQEDSAVYLCASSSAQGASGNTIYFGEGSWLTVV.

CDR3 DNA: TGTGCCAGCAGCTTCAATCCGAACACTGAAGCTTTCTTT. It yields the protein CASSFNPNTEAFF. The chain carries TRBV7-9 and TRBJ1-1; D is unclear. The CDR3 totals 13 residues. V was trimmed by 3 bases and J by 1 base, leaving 6 bases between them. The germline gives CDR1 SEHNR, CDR2 FQNEAQ (reference sequence).

V is TRBV27 and J is TRBJ1-4, with a weak D call TRBD1 (5 bases). CDR3 size: 17 residues. V lost 1 base, J lost 1 base, and 13 bases lay in between. Germline CDR1 MNHEY, CDR2 SMNVEV (reference sequence). CDR3 region: CASSLLRQGITNEKLFF. The CDR3 region has the DNA TGTGCCAGCAGTTTATTAAGGCAGGGAATAACTAATGAAAAACTGTTTTTT. The full variable domain, completed using reference TRBV27 and TRBJ1-4, is EAQVTQNPRYLITVTGKKLTVTCSQNMNHEYMSWYRQDPGLGLRQIYYSMNVEVTDKGDVPEGYKVSRKEKRNFPLILESPSPNQTSLYFCASSLLRQGITNEKLFFGSGTQLSVL.

On this clone itself: This sample also contains other DNA sequences that code for the same CDR3. The chain joins TRBV5-1 to TRBJ2-1; D possibly matches TRBD1 or TRBD2 (6 bases each). Trimming shortened V by 3 bases and J by 5 bases, and 15 bases separated the two germline ends. Per germline, CDR1 SGHRS and CDR2 YFSETQ. CDR3 length: 15 amino acids. CDR3 protein: CASSWPGADNNEQFF. The CDR3 region has the DNA TGCGCCAGCAGCTGGCCGGGGGCCGACAACAATGAGCAGTTCTTC.

V is TRBV5-6 and J is TRBJ1-1, with unresolved D. V dropped 0 bases and J dropped 5 bases, with 8 bases sitting between them. Germline values: CDR1 SGHDT, CDR2 YYEEEE. There are 13 residues in the CDR3. The CDR3 region has the DNA TGTGCCAGCAGCTTGGGGGGAGCGACTGAAGCTTTCTTT. It specifies CASSLGGATEAFF.

This chain connects TRBV18 to TRBJ2-1; D is possibly TRBD1 (6 bases). The CDR3 covers 16 residues. V dropped 4 bases and J dropped 5 bases, with 18 bases sitting between them. From germline, CDR1 is KGHSH and CDR2 LQKENI. CDR3 nucleotides: TGTGCCAGCTCACACCGGGACAAGGCATTGAACAATGAGCAGTTCTTC. It yields the protein CASSHRDKALNNEQFF.

The chain carries TRBV5-6 and TRBJ1-1; no firm D call. Trimming left V 4 bases short and J 1 base short, with 11 bases between. The length of the CDR3 is 14 residues. Germline CDR1 SGHDT, CDR2 YYEEEE. In DNA form, the CDR3 reads TGTGCCAGCAGCCTAGAAGCTGGGAACACTGAAGCTTTCTTT. Translated: CASSLEAGNTEAFF.

Details on this clone: With only one base between it and a far larger clone, this is likely a read error. The identical CDR3 is also encoded by other nucleotide sequences in the sample. This rearrangement joins TRBV7-9 to TRBJ2-7; TRBD2 aligns across 8 bases. The CDR3 extends over 15 amino acids. Germline CDR1 SEHNR, CDR2 FQNEAQ (reference sequence). CDR3 DNA: TGTGCCAGTAGCTTAGTAACTAGCGGCAACTACGAGCAGTACTTC. Its translation is CASSLVTSGNYEQYF.

J is TRBJ2-7 and V is TRBV5-1, with D maybe TRBD2 (5 bases). Germline values: CDR1 SGHRS, CDR2 YFSETQ. With 4 bases removed from V and 0 bases from J, the gap between germline ends came to 8 bases. The CDR3 totals 13 residues. CDR3 bases: TGCGCCAGCAGCGAGGGTAGCTCCTACGAGCAGTACTTC. This encodes CASSEGSSYEQYF.

The chain uses TRBV4-2 and TRBJ1-4, with D hard to call. Germline lookup yields CDR1 LGHNA and CDR2 YNFKEQ. V was trimmed by 4 bases and J by 7 bases, leaving 10 bases between them. This CDR3 has 13 amino acids. CDR3 amino acids: CASSRREGEKLFF. The CDR3 DNA is TGTGCCAGCAGCCGTAGGGAGGGTGAAAAACTGTTTTTT.

The genes are TRBV7-9 and TRBJ2-1; TRBD2 matches at 7 bases. CDR1 is SEHNR and CDR2 is FQNEAQ in the germline V gene (reference sequence). The CDR3 is 14 residues long. J was trimmed by 9 bases and V by 5 bases; bases with no gene match: 10. Here the CDR3 DNA reads TGTGCCAGCAGCCCCTGGGACTACCTATCTGAGCAGTTCTTC. Amino acid sequence: CASSPWDYLSEQFF.

The CDR3 DNA sequence: TGTGCCAGCAGCTTCGGGACTAGCGGGAGGGACAAGCAGTACTTC. Amino acids: CASSFGTSGRDKQYF. This chain joins TRBV7-3 and TRBJ2-7, with TRBD2 matching over 16 bases. CDR3 size: 15 residues. J gave up 8 bases and V 3 bases, and 4 bases lay outside the gene matches. Per the germline V gene, CDR1 is SGHTA and CDR2 is FQGTGA.

The genes are TRBV27 and TRBJ2-1; D is ambiguous. Trimming cost V 10 bases and J 4 bases, with 17 bases left between them. This CDR3 has 14 residues. Germline CDR1 reads MNHEY; CDR2 reads SMNVEV (reference sequence). CDR3 sequence: CATSDTLGYNEQFF. The CDR3 coding sequence is TGTGCCACCAGCGACACCCTGGGGTACAATGAGCAGTTCTTC.